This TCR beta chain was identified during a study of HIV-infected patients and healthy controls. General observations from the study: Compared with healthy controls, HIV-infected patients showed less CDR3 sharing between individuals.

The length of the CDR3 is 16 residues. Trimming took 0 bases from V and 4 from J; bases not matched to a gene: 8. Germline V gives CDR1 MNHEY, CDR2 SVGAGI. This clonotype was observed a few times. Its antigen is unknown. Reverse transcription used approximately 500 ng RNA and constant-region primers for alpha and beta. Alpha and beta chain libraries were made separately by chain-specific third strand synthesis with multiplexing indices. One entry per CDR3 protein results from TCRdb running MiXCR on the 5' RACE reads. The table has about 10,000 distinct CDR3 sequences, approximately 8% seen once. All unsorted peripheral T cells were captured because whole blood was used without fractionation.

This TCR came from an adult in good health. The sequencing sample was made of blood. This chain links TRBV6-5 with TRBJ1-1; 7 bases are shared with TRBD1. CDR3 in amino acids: CASSYSNRGGVTEAFF. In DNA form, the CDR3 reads TGTGCCAGCAGTTACTCCAACAGGGGTGGGGTCACTGAAGCTTTCTTT.